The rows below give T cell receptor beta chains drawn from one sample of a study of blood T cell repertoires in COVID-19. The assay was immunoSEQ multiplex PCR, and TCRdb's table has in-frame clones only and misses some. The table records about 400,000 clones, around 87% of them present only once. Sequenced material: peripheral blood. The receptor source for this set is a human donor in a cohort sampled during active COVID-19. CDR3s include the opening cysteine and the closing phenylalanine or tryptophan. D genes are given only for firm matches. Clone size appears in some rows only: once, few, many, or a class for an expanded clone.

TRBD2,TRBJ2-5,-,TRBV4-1,TGCGCCAGCAGCCTCGGACTGGGGGGGGGACCCCAAGAGACCCAGTACTTC,CASSLGLGGGPQETQYF
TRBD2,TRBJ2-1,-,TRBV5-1,TGCGCCAGCAGCTTGGAGCTCGCGGGAGACTACAATGAGCAGTTCTTC,CASSLELAGDYNEQFF
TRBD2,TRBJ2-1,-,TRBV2,TGTGCCAGCAGGCACCTAGCGGGGGCTTCGGAGAATGAGCAGTTCTTC,CASRHLAGASENEQFF
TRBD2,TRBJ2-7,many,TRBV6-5,TGTGCCAGCAGTTACTCACTAGCGGGGGGGCACGAGCAGTACTTC,CASSYSLAGGHEQYF
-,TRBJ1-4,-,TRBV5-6,TGTGCCAGCAGCTTGACGCAGGTTGGTGAAAAACTGTTTTTT,CASSLTQVGEKLFF
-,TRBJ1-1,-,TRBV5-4,TGTGCCAGCAGTTCGCCGGGAGGGGCAACGGGGAACACTGAAGCTTTCTTT,CASSSPGGATGNTEAFF
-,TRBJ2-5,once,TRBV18,TGTGCCAGCTCACCATGGAGGGAGACCCAGTACTTC,CASSPWRETQYF
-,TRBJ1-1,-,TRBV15,TGTGCCACCAGCTCGGGATGGCCTATGAACACTGAAGCTTTCTTT,CATSSGWPMNTEAFF
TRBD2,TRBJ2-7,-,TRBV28,TGTGCCAGCAGCGGACCCGACATAACGGGACTAGCGGACTACGAGCAGTACTTC,CASSGPDITGLADYEQYF
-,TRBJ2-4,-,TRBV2,TGTGCCAGCAGAAGATTTTGGCCCAAAAACATTCAGTACTTC,CASRRFWPKNIQYF
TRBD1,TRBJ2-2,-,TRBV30,TGTGCCTGGAGTGGGCAGGGGGACGGGGAGCTGTTTTTT,CAWSGQGDGELFF
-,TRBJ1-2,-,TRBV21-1,TGTGCCAGCAGCCCTAGGGGGGGGCGAGGGGTCAGTGGCTACACCTTC,CASSPRGGRGVSGYTF
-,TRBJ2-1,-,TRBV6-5,TGTGCCAGCACCGGGAGTTCCTACAATGAGCAGTTCTTC,CASTGSSYNEQFF
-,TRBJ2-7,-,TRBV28,TGTGCCAGCAGTTCGTCACTAGCCCCTCCTCGAGGCGAGCAGTACTTC,CASSSSLAPPRGEQYF
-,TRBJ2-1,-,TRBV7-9,TGTGCCAGCAGCTTACCCCACAGCAATGAGCAGTTCTTC,CASSLPHSNEQFF
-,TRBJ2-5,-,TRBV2,TGTGCCAGCAGTCACAGGGAGGGGTACCAAGAGACCCAGTACTTC,CASSHREGYQETQYF
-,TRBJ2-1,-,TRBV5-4,TGTGCCAGCACCATACAGGGACCTTACAATGAGCAGTTCTTC,CASTIQGPYNEQFF